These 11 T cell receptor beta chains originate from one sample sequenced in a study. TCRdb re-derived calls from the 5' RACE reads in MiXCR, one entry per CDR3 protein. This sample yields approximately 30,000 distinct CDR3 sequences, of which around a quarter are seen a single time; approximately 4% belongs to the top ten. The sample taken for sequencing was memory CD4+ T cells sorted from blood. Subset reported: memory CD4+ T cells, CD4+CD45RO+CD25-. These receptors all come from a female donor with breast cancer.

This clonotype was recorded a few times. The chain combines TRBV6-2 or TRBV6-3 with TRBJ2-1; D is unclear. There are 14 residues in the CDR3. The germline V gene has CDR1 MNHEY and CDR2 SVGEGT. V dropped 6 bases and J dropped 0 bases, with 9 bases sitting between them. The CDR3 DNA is TGTGCCAGCAGCCCCCTTATCTCCTACAATGAGCAGTTCTTC. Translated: CASSPLISYNEQFF.

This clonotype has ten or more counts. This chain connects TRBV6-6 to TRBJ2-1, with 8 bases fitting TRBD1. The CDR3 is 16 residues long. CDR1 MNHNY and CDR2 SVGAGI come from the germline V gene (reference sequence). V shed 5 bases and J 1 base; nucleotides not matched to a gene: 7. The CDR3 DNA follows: TGTGCCAGCAGTCCCCCCGGACAGGGTTCCTACAATGAGCAGTTCTTC. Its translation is CASSPPGQGSYNEQFF.

The CDR3 DNA reads TGTGCCAGCAGCTTTCCGGACAACTACAATGAGCAGTTCTTC. Its protein product is CASSFPDNYNEQFF. This sequence joins TRBV7-9 and TRBJ2-1; perhaps TRBD1 as D (5 bases). With 3 bases removed from V and 3 bases from J, the gap between germline ends came to 9 bases. The CDR3 totals 14 residues. CDR1 is SEHNR, CDR2 FQNEAQ, per germline (reference sequence).

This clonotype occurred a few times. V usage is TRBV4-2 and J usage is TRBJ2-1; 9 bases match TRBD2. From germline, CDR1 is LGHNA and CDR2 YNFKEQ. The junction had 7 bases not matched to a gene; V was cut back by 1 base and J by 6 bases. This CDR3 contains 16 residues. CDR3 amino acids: CASSQAGTSSSNEQFF. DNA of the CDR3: TGTGCCAGCAGCCAAGCGGGGACTAGCTCTTCCAATGAGCAGTTCTTC.

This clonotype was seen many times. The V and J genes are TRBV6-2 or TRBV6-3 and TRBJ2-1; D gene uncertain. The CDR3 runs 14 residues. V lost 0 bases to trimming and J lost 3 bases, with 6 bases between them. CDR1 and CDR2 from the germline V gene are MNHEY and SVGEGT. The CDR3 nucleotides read TGTGCCAGCAGTTACTCCTGGGGCTACAATGAGCAGTTCTTC. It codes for CASSYSWGYNEQFF.

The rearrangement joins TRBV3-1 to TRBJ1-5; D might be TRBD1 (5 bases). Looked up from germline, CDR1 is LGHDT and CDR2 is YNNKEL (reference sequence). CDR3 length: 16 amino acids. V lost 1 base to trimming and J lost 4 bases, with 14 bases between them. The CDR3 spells CASSQVFGAPNQPQHF. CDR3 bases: TGTGCCAGCAGCCAAGTATTTGGGGCCCCTAATCAGCCCCAGCATTTT.

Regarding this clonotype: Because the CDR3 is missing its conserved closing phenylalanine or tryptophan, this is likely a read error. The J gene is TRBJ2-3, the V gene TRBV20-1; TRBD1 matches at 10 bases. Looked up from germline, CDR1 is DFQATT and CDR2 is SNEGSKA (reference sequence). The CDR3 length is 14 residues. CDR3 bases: TGCAGCAGCCCACGGGACAGGGGATCAGATACGCAGTATCTT. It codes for CSSPRDRGSDTQYL.

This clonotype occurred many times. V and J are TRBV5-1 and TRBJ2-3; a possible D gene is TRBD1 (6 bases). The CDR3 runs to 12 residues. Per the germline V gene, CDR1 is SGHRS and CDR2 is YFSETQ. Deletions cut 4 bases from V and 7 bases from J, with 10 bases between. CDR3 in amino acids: CASSIQGYTQYF. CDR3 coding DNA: TGCGCCAGCAGCATACAGGGCTATACGCAGTATTTT.

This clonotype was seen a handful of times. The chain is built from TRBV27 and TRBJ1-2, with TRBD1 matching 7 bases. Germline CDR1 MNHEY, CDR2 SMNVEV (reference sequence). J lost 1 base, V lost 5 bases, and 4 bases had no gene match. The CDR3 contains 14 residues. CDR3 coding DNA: TGTGCCAGCAGTGAGACAGGGAATAACTATGGCTACACCTTC. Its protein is CASSETGNNYGYTF.

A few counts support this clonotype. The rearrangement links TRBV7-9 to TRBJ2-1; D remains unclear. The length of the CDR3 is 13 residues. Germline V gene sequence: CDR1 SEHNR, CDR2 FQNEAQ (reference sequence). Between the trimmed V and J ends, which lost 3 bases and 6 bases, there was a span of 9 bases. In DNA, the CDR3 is TGTGCCAGCAGCTTTGCAGGTAGCAATGAGCAGTTCTTC. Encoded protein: CASSFAGSNEQFF. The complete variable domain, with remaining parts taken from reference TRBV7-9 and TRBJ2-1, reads DTGVSQNPRHKITKRGQNVTFRCDPISEHNRLYWYRQTLGQGPEFLTYFQNEAQLEKSRLLSDRFSAERPKGSFSTLEIQRTEQGDSAMYLCASSFAGSNEQFFGPGTRLTVL.

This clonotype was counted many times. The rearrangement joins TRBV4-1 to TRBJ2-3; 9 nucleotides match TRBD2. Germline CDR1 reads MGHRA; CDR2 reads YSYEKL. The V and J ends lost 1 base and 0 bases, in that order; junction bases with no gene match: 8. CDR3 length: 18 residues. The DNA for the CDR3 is TGCGCCAGCAGCCAAGTAGGGGCTAGCGGGGCTAGCACAGATACGCAGTATTTT. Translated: CASSQVGASGASTDTQYF.